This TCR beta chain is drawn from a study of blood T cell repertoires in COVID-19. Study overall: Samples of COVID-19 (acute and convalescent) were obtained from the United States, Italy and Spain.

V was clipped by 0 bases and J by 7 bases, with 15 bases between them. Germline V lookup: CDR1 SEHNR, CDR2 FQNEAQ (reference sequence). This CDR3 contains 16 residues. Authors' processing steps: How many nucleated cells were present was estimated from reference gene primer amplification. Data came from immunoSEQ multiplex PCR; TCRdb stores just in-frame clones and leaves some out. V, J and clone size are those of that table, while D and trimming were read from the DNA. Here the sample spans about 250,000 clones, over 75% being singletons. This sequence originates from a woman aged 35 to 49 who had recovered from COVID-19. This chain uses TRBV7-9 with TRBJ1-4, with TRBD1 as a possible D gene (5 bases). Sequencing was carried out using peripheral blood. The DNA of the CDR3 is TGTGCCAGCAGCTTAGCGACGGGCAGGGCGGCTGAAAAACTGTTTTTT. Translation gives CASSLATGRAAEKLFF. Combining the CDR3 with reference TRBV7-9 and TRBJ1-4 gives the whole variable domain DTGVSQNPRHKITKRGQNVTFRCDPISEHNRLYWYRQTLGQGPEFLTYFQNEAQLEKSRLLSDRFSAERPKGSFSTLEIQRTEQGDSAMYLCASSLATGRAAEKLFFGSGTQLSVL.